This TCR beta chain was sequenced during a study of T-cell reconstitution after alpha-beta-depleted transplantation in children. The library targeted TCRbeta and was prepared with unique molecular identifiers. One entry per CDR3 protein, called by TCRdb with MiXCR from the PCR reads. The sample lists 450,000 to 600,000 distinct CDR3 sequences, approximately 20% occurring once. The CDR3 runs to 18 residues. Germline-derived CDR1 and CDR2 are SGHKS and YYEKEE (reference sequence). Trimming cost V 4 bases and J 6 bases, with 28 bases left between them. The chain is built from TRBV5-5 and TRBJ1-2, with TRBD1 as a possible D gene (5 bases). Specimen: PBMCs from the stem cell graft donor, collected from the stem cell graft. The source is a human donor who donated a stem cell graft to a child with acute lymphoblastic leukemia. DNA of the CDR3: TGTGCCAGCAGCGGAACGCCACACCGGGACGGCGGGGATGATGGCTACACCTTC. Amino acids: CASSGTPHRDGGDDGYTF. Full variable domain (missing parts from reference TRBV5-5 and TRBJ1-2): DAGVTQSPTHLIKTRGQQVTLRCSPISGHKSVSWYQQVLGQGPQFIFQYYEKEERGRGNFPDRFSARQFPNYSSELNVNALLLGDSALYLCASSGTPHRDGGDDGYTFGSGTRLTVV.